This T cell receptor beta chain comes out of a study of T cell responses to AZD1222 COVID-19 vaccine. This clone was counted a single time. Its antigen is currently unknown. Method: immunoSEQ multiplex PCR; TCRdb's copy keeps in-frame clones and lacks some. The sample holds fewer than 100,000 clones, 88% seen once. General study findings and limits: As reported, nearly half of all spike-specific TCRs target variant regions that are unmutated.

The receptor's source is an adult who received the AZD1222 COVID-19 vaccine. The sequences come from peripheral blood, collected 28 days after the second AZD1222 dose.

The CDR3 reads CASTRLAGESDTQYF. The CDR3 DNA follows: TGTGCCAGCACCCGACTAGCGGGAGAGTCAGATACGCAGTATTTT. The J gene is TRBJ2-3, the V gene TRBV11-2; 12 bases are shared with TRBD2. V gave up 7 bases and J gave up 4 bases; unmatched junction bases: 6. CDR1 and CDR2 (germline): SGHAT, FQNNGV. The CDR3 runs to 15 residues.